These 3 T cell receptor beta chains share one sample of origin, sequenced in a study of T-cell reconstitution after alpha-beta-depleted transplantation in children. The library targeted TCRbeta and was prepared with unique molecular identifiers. TCRdb fed the PCR reads into MiXCR, producing one record per CDR3 protein. The sample contains some 200,000 distinct CDR3 sequences, around 9.5% of which appear only once. This specimen was PBMCs from the stem cell graft donor, taken from the stem cell graft. The receptors were gathered from a human donor who donated a stem cell graft to a child with acute lymphoblastic leukemia.

This clonotype appeared many times. The chain links TRBV3-1 to TRBJ2-7; perhaps TRBD1 as D (6 bases). Germline loops: CDR1 LGHDT, CDR2 YNNKEL (reference sequence). V gave up 4 bases and J gave up 6 bases, with 16 bases separating them. The CDR3 extends over 14 amino acids. The CDR3, as DNA: TGTGCCAGCAGCCTGGGACATGTGAGAGGCGAGCAGTACTTC. Amino acids: CASSLGHVRGEQYF.

This sequence joins TRBV11-2 and TRBJ1-6; TRBD1 might be the D (6 bases). The CDR3 is 15 amino acids. V lost 0 bases and J 10 bases, leaving 13 bases between the germline ends. CDR1 and CDR2 from the germline V gene are SGHAT and FQNNGV. The CDR3 sequence is CASSLDPVTGSPLHF. The CDR3, as DNA: TGTGCCAGCAGCTTAGATCCAGTAACAGGGTCACCCCTCCACTTT.

This clonotype was seen at least ten times. The V call is TRBV11-2, the J call TRBJ1-6, with TRBD1 matching 7 bases. CDR1 is SGHAT and CDR2 is FQNNGV in the germline V gene. The CDR3 is made up of 18 amino acids. Germline trimming cut 0 bases from V and 2 bases from J; bases unmatched to any gene: 7. For the CDR3, the DNA is TGTGCCAGCAGCTTAGAAGGCGCAGGGGGGACCTATAATTCACCCCTCCACTTT. Its protein is CASSLEGAGGTYNSPLHF. The entire variable domain, with the rest obtained from reference TRBV11-2 and TRBJ1-6, is as follows: EAGVAQSPRYKIIEKRQSVAFWCNPISGHATLYWYQQILGQGPKLLIQFQNNGVVDDSQLPKDRFSAERLKGVDSTLKIQPAKLEDSAVYLCASSLEGAGGTYNSPLHFGNGTRLTVT.